The entry below describes one T cell receptor (beta chain). Its antigen remains unidentified. CDR1 and CDR2 (germline): PRHDT, FYEKMQ (reference sequence). There are 15 residues in the CDR3. With 4 bases removed from V and 1 base from J, the gap between germline ends came to 12 bases. The entry originates in a study of blood T cells in healthy people across ages. A second about 7 to 12 cycle PCR used barcoded and J-beta primers. Every sample gave at least 2.5 million paired-end reads containing CDR3. From the 5' RACE reads, TCRdb called clonotypes with MiXCR, one entry per CDR3 protein. The sample holds 1,500,000 or so distinct CDR3 sequences; approximately 43% are singletons and the top ten take roughly 3.7%. The study's findings and limits: The lack of PBMC sorting stopped any conclusive naive versus antigen-experienced comparison.

Extraction of total RNA produced a minimum of 5.5 micrograms from each sample. The source is a woman aged 18-29 years in good health. The chain recombines TRBV13 with TRBJ2-3; no clear D gene. The source material was blood. CDR3 coding DNA: TGTGCCAGCAGCTCCCGGGCCTGGGGCACAGATACGCAGTATTTT. This encodes CASSSRAWGTDTQYF. The full variable domain, completed using reference TRBV13 and TRBJ2-3, is AAGVIQSPRHLIKEKRETATLKCYPIPRHDTVYWYQQGPGQDPQFLISFYEKMQSDKGSIPDRFSAQQFSDYHSELNMSSLELGDSALYFCASSSRAWGTDTQYFGPGTRLTVL.